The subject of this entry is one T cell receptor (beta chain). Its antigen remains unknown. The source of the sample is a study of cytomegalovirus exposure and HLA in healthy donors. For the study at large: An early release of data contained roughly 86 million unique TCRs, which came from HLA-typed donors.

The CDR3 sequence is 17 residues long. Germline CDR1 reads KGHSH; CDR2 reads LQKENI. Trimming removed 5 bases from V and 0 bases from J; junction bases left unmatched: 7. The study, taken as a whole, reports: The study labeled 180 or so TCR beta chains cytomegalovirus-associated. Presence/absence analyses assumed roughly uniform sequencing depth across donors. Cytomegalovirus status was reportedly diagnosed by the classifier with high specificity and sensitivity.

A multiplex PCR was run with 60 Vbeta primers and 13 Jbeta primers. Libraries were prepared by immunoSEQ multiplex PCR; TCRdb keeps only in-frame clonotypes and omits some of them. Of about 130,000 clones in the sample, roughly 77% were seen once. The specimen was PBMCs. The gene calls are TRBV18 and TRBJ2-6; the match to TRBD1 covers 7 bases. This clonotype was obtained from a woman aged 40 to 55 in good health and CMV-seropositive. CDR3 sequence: CASSRDRGNSGANVLTF. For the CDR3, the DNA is TGTGCCAGCTCAAGGGACAGAGGAAACTCTGGGGCCAACGTCCTGACTTTC.